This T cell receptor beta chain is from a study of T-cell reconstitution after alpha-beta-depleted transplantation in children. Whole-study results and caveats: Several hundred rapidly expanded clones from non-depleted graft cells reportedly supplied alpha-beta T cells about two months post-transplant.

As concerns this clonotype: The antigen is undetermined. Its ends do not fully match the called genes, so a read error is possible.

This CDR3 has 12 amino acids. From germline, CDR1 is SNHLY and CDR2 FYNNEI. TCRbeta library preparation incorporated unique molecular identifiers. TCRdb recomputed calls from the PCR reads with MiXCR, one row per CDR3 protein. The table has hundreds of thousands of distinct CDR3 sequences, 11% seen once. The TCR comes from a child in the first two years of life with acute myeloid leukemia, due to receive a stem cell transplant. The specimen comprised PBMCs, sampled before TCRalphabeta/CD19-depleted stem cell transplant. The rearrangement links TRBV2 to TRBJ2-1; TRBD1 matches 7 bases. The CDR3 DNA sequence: TGTGCCGGCAAGGGGGCCGGGGATGAGCAGCTCTTC. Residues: CAGKGAGDEQLF.